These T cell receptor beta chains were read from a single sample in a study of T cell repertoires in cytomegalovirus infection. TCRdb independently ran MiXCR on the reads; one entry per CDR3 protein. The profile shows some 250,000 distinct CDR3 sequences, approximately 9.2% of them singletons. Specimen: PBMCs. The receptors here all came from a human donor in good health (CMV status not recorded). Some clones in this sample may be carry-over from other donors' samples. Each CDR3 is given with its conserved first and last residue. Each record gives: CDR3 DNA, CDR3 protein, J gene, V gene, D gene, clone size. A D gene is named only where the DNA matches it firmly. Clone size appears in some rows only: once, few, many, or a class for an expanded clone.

DNA: TGTGCTAGCAGCTTAGGGGCTGGGGACAATGAGCAGTTCTTC; CDR3: CASSLGAGDNEQFF; J: TRBJ2-1; V: TRBV7-7; D: -; size: few
DNA: -; CDR3: CASTNQTSMYLCASTPWGSEAFF; J: TRBJ1-1; V: TRBV4-1; D: -; size: -
DNA: TGCAGTGCTAGAGTTGGGCTCATGAACACTGAAGCTTTCTTT; CDR3: CSARVGLMNTEAFF; J: TRBJ1-1; V: TRBV20-1; D: -; size: many
DNA: TGTGCCAGCAGCTCAACAGGGGATGGGGCCAACGTCCTGACTTTC; CDR3: CASSSTGDGANVLTF; J: TRBJ2-6; V: TRBV7-3; D: TRBD1; size: many
DNA: TGCAGCGTCGCAGCGGAGGGGGCAAGAAACTATGGCTACACCTTC; CDR3: CSVAAEGARNYGYTF; J: TRBJ1-2; V: TRBV29-1; D: TRBD1; size: many
DNA: TGTGCCAGCAGCCAACTAGCCTTGAACACCGGGGAGCTGTTTTTT; CDR3: CASSQLALNTGELFF; J: TRBJ2-2; V: TRBV14; D: -; size: -
DNA: TGCAGCGTTGTTGTACAGCAAGAGACCCAGTACTTC; CDR3: CSVVVQQETQYF; J: TRBJ2-5; V: TRBV29-1; D: -; size: few
DNA: TGTGCCAGCAGCCCTCCCGTTGAGGGCTCGAATGGCTACACCTTC; CDR3: CASSPPVEGSNGYTF; J: TRBJ1-2; V: TRBV12-3/TRBV12-4; D: -; size: -
DNA: TGCGCCAGCAGCACCGGGACAACGAACACTGAAGCTTTCTTT; CDR3: CASSTGTTNTEAFF; J: TRBJ1-1; V: TRBV5-1; D: -; size: -
DNA: TGTGCCAGCACCAAACTTGGGGGGGAGGAAGATACGCAGTATTTT; CDR3: CASTKLGGEEDTQYF; J: TRBJ2-3; V: TRBV7-2; D: TRBD2; size: -
DNA: TGTGCCAGCAGCTTAGAGGACAGTTACGAGCAGTACTTC; CDR3: CASSLEDSYEQYF; J: TRBJ2-7; V: TRBV11-3; D: -; size: few
DNA: TGCGCCAGCAGCTCTGAAGGACAGAGACTATATGGCTACACCTTC; CDR3: CASSSEGQRLYGYTF; J: TRBJ1-2; V: TRBV5-1; D: -; size: -
DNA: TGTGCCAGCAGAGTTCGGACAGGGAACACTGAAGCTTTCTTT; CDR3: CASRVRTGNTEAFF; J: TRBJ1-1; V: TRBV27; D: TRBD1; size: few
DNA: TGTGCCAGCAGTGGTCGCGGGGAGAGCTCCTACAATGAGCAGTTCTTC; CDR3: CASSGRGESSYNEQFF; J: TRBJ2-1; V: TRBV25-1; D: -; size: many
DNA: TGCAGTGCCAGACGAGGGGTACAGAAGGTTCTTAGCAATCAGCCCCAGCATTTT; CDR3: CSARRGVQKVLSNQPQHF; J: TRBJ1-5; V: TRBV20-1; D: -; size: -
DNA: TGTGCCAGCAGTTACTCCAGGGGACAGGGGGCTTGGGGCTACACCTTC; CDR3: CASSYSRGQGAWGYTF; J: TRBJ1-2; V: TRBV6-8; D: TRBD1; size: many
DNA: TGTGCCAGCAGTTTACAGCTTAATCAGCCCCAGCATTTT; CDR3: CASSLQLNQPQHF; J: TRBJ1-5; V: TRBV28; D: -; size: many
DNA: TGTGCCAGCAGCCGGGACGTCTCCCTCAATCAGCCCCAGCATTTT; CDR3: CASSRDVSLNQPQHF; J: TRBJ1-5; V: TRBV7-2; D: -; size: many
DNA: TGCAGCGCCAACCCCGCCCAGGGGCGTACAGATACGCAGTATTTT; CDR3: CSANPAQGRTDTQYF; J: TRBJ2-3; V: TRBV29-1; D: -; size: many
DNA: TGTGCCAGCAGGCCCACAGGGCCTAGCGGGGGGGCATCGTTCTTC; CDR3: CASRPTGPSGGASFF; J: TRBJ2-1; V: TRBV7-2; D: TRBD2; size: many
DNA: TGTGCCAGTACGGACAGGGGGCCTGGAAACACCATATATTTT; CDR3: CASTDRGPGNTIYF; J: TRBJ1-3; V: TRBV19; D: TRBD1; size: many
DNA: TGTGCCAGCAGTTTACCCGGGACAGATCAGCCCCAGCATTTT; CDR3: CASSLPGTDQPQHF; J: TRBJ1-5; V: TRBV28; D: TRBD1; size: many